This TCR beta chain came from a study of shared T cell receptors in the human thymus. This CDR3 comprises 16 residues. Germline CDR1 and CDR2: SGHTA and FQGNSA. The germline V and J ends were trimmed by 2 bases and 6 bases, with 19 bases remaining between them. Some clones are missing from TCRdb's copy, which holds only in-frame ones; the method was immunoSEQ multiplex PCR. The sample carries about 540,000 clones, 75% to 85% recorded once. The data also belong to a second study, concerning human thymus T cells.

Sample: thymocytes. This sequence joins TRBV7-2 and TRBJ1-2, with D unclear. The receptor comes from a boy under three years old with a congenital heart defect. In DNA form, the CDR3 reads TGTGCCAGCAGCTTACCCCGTGAGCGGGTAAGCGATGGCTACACCTTC. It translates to CASSLPRERVSDGYTF.